Listed below are T cell receptor beta chains from one sample, sequenced in a study of control samples from healthy donors and cancer patients. Assay used: immunoSEQ multiplex PCR; TCRdb lists only in-frame clones, some missing. The repertoire holds roughly 150,000 clones, with roughly 93% as singletons. Input material: blood. Receptors originate from a young man in good health. Each CDR3 is given with its conserved first and last residue. D genes are given only for firm matches. Some rows have no size entry. The others give once, few or many, or a class for an expanded clone.

TRBV3-1/TRBV3-2	TRBJ1-5	-	-	CASSQARGTQPQHF	TGTGCCAGCAGCCAAGCTAGGGGGACTCAGCCCCAGCATTTT
TRBV19	TRBJ1-1	-	TRBD1	CASSEQGRDTEAFF	TGTGCCAGTAGCGAACAGGGGAGGGACACTGAAGCTTTCTTT
TRBV5-1	TRBJ2-7	once	-	CASSLEGGKQYF	TGCGCCAGCAGCTTGGAGGGGGGCAAGCAGTACTTC
TRBV6-1	TRBJ1-2	-	-	CASSEASFRGGRFYGYTF	TGTGCCAGCAGTGAAGCCTCCTTTCGCGGGGGCAGGTTCTATGGCTACACCTTC
TRBV19	TRBJ2-1	-	-	CASRHTQTNYNEQFF	TGTGCCAGTAGGCATACCCAGACCAACTACAATGAGCAGTTCTTC
TRBV7-9	TRBJ1-2	many	-	CASSFPGYGYTF	TGTGCCAGCAGCTTTCCAGGGTATGGCTACACCTTC
TRBV29-1	TRBJ2-1	-	TRBD1	CSVDSQGAGNEQFF	TGCAGCGTTGATAGTCAGGGGGCAGGCAATGAGCAGTTCTTC
TRBV27	TRBJ1-3	-	-	CASSLRPNIGGNTIYF	TGTGCCAGCAGTTTACGCCCCAATATAGGGGGAAACACCATATATTTT
TRBV7-2	TRBJ1-5	-	-	CASSLPGQQSGPQHF	TGTGCCAGCAGCTTACCCGGACAGCAATCTGGGCCCCAGCATTTT
TRBV11-2	TRBJ1-3	-	-	CASSPSGHGSGNTIYF	TGTGCCAGCAGCCCTTCCGGACACGGCTCTGGAAACACCATATATTTT
TRBV2	TRBJ1-3	-	-	CASSAGPGNTIYF	TGTGCCAGCAGTGCAGGGCCTGGAAACACCATATATTTT
TRBV19	TRBJ2-4	-	-	CASSIGPGLAKNIQYF	TGTGCCAGTAGTATAGGTCCAGGGCTAGCCAAAAACATTCAGTACTTC
TRBV4-1	TRBJ1-1	-	-	CASSQRSLGYPSTEAFF	TGCGCCAGCAGCCAAAGGTCCTTGGGGTATCCATCCACTGAAGCTTTCTTT
TRBV28	TRBJ2-7	-	-	CASSLVAGTYEQYF	TGTGCCAGCAGTTTGGTGGCAGGAACCTACGAGCAGTACTTC
TRBV9	TRBJ1-3	-	-	CASSVHPGEAGNTIYF	TGTGCCAGCAGCGTACATCCGGGGGAGGCTGGAAACACCATATATTTT
TRBV5-6	TRBJ1-1	-	-	CASSPLRATEAFF	TGTGCCAGCAGCCCCCTACGGGCCACTGAAGCTTTCTTT
TRBV7-9	TRBJ1-3	-	-	CASSLGGTSGNTIYF	TGTGCCAGCAGCTTAGGGGGGACCTCTGGAAACACCATATATTTT
TRBV25-1	TRBJ2-7	-	-	CASSDMGDPGYEQYF	TGTGCCAGCAGTGATATGGGGGACCCTGGCTACGAGCAGTACTTC
TRBV5-4	TRBJ1-2	-	-	CASSFEQVSLYGYTF	TGTGCCAGCAGCTTTGAACAGGTCTCCCTCTATGGCTACACCTTC
TRBV7-9	TRBJ2-1	-	TRBD2	CASSPRLGAGPSSHNEQFF	TGTGCCAGCAGCCCCCGGCTGGGAGCGGGACCCTCCTCACACAATGAGCAGTTCTTC
TRBV19	TRBJ2-7	-	TRBD2	CASSIAGGETYEQYF	TGTGCCAGTAGTATAGCCGGGGGGGAAACCTACGAGCAGTACTTC
TRBV11-2	TRBJ1-2	few	-	CASSLDQRAGVGYTF	TGTGCCAGCAGCTTAGATCAAAGGGCGGGCGTCGGCTACACCTTC
TRBV2	TRBJ1-1	-	TRBD1	CASSVLQGYDTEAFF	TGTGCCAGCAGTGTTTTACAGGGGTATGACACTGAAGCTTTCTTT
TRBV4-1	TRBJ2-1	-	TRBD1	CASSHLFKPGQSGNEQFF	TGCGCCAGCAGCCATCTTTTCAAACCGGGACAGTCCGGCAATGAGCAGTTCTTC
TRBV28	TRBJ1-2	-	-	CASSLFEYGGDYGYTF	TGTGCCAGCAGTTTATTCGAATATGGGGGAGACTATGGCTACACCTTC
TRBV11-2	TRBJ1-2	-	TRBD1	CASSLALQGSGYTF	TGTGCCAGCAGCTTAGCATTACAGGGGTCTGGCTACACCTTC
TRBV12-3/TRBV12-4	TRBJ2-3	-	-	CASSFRSTDTQYF	TGTGCCAGCAGTTTTCGGTCCACAGATACGCAGTATTTT
TRBV10-3	TRBJ1-1	-	-	CAISPRTMNTEAFF	TGTGCCATCAGTCCACGTACGATGAACACTGAAGCTTTCTTT